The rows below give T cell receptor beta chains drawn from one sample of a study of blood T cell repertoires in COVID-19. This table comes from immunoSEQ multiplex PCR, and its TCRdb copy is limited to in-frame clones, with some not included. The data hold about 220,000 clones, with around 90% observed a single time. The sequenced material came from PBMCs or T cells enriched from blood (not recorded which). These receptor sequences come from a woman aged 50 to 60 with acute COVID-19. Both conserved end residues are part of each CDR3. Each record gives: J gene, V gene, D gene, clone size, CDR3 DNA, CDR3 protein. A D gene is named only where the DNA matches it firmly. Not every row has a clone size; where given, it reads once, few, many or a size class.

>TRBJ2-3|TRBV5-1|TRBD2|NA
TGCGCCAGCAGCCCTGCTCTAGCGGGAGTACCAGATACGCAGTATTTT
CASSPALAGVPDTQYF
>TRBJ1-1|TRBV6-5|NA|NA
TGTGCCAGCAGTTACATTTTCGGTCGGGGGACTGAAGCTTTCTTT
CASSYIFGRGTEAFF
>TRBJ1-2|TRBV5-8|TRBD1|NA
TGTGCCAGCAGCTCCCGGACAGGAGGGGTGCGCTATGGCTACACCTTC
CASSSRTGGVRYGYTF
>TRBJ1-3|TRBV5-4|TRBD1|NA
TGTGCCAGCAGCTTGTCTTCAGGGGGCCGAGGAAACACCATATATTTT
CASSLSSGGRGNTIYF
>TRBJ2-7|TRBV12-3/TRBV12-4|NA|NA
TGTGCCAGCAGTTTGAAGAGCGCCTTCGAGCAGTACTTC
CASSLKSAFEQYF
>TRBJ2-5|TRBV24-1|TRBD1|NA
TGTGCCACCAGTGATCCTCCGGGACAGGGTTTTCGGGAGACCCAGTACTTC
CATSDPPGQGFRETQYF
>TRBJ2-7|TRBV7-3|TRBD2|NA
TGTGCCAGCAGCTTAACTGGACTAGCGGACGAGCAGTACTTC
CASSLTGLADEQYF
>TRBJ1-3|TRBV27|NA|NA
TGTGCCAGCAGTCCCGACAGACACACCATATATTTT
CASSPDRHTIYF
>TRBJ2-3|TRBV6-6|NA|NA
TGTGCCAGCAGGGACCATGGAGGCTCCAGCACAGATACGCAGTATTTT
CASRDHGGSSTDTQYF
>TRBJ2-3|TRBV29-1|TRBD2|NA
TGCAGCGTTAGACTAGCGGCAGATACGCAGTATTTT
CSVRLAADTQYF
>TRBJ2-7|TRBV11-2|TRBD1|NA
TGTGCCAGCAGCTCTATACAGGGGGCTTCGACCTACGAGCAGTACTTC
CASSSIQGASTYEQYF
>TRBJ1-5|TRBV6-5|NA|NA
TGTGCCAGCAGAGGACCGGGGAATCAGCCCCAGCATTTT
CASRGPGNQPQHF
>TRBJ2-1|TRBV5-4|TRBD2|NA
TGTGCCAGCAGCCCAGGACTAGCCTTCGAGCAGTTCTTC
CASSPGLAFEQFF
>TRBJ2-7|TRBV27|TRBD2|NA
TGTGCCAGCAGGGGACTAGCGGTGTACGAGCAGTACTTC
CASRGLAVYEQYF
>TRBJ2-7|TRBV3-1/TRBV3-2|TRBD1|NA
TGTGCCAGCAGCCCTAACCGGGACAGCTCCTACGAGCAGTACTTC
CASSPNRDSSYEQYF
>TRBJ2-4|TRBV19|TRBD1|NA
TGTGCCAGTAGTATCGTGGACAGGGGAAACATTCAGTACTTC
CASSIVDRGNIQYF
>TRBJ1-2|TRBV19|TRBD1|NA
TGTGCCAGTAGTATACCGGGACAGGGGACCTATGGCTACACCTTC
CASSIPGQGTYGYTF
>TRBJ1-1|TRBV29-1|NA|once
TGCAGCGTTGAGAACAGTGCGAACACTGAAGCTTTCTTT
CSVENSANTEAFF
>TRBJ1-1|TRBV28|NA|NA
TGTGCCAGCAGTTTAAGGTCAGGGGCCACTGAAGCTTTCTTT
CASSLRSGATEAFF
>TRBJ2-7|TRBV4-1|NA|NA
TGCGCCAGCAGCCCTGACGGGGGGCGTACCTACGAGCAGTACTTC
CASSPDGGRTYEQYF
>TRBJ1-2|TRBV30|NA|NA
TGTGCCTGGAGATATTTTAACTATGGCTACACCTTC
CAWRYFNYGYTF